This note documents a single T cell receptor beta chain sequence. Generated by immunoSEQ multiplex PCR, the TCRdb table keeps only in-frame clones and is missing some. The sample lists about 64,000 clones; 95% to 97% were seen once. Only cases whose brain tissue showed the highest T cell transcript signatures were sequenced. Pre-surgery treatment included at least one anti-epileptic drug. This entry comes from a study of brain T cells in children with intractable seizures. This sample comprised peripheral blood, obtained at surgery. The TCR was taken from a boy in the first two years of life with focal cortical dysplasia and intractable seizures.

In DNA, the CDR3 is TGTGCCAGTACCTTAGACAGTCGTTCGGTCGAGACCCAGTACTTC. The encoded protein is CASTLDSRSVETQYF. The rearrangement uses TRBV19 and TRBJ2-5; possible D gene TRBD1, 5 bases. V gave up 7 bases and J gave up 5 bases, with 20 bases separating them. This CDR3 is built from 15 residues. CDR1 is LNHDA and CDR2 is SQIVND in the germline V gene (reference sequence).